This T cell receptor beta chain was found in a study of T cell changes during pregnancy in multiple sclerosis. Trimming pared 3 bases from V and 4 bases from J, leaving 9 bases between. Germline V lookup: CDR1 SNHLY, CDR2 FYNNEI. There are 13 residues in the CDR3. TCRdb keeps only in-frame clones here, not all; method: immunoSEQ multiplex PCR. The sample shows about 68,000 clones, 92% of them seen only once. Specimen: peripheral blood, collected in the second trimester of pregnancy. The chain has TRBV2 and TRBJ1-2, with D maybe TRBD1 (5 bases). This TCR came from a female donor in good health, enrolled as a control in a pregnancy study. CDR3 coding DNA: TGTGCCAGCAGTGACGTGGGGGGCTATGGCTACACCTTC. This codes for CASSDVGGYGYTF.